The 18 T cell receptor beta chains below were found in one sample sequenced in a study of blood T cells in healthy people across ages. Sample-barcoded 5' priming and a J-beta primer mix drove a second PCR of roughly 6 to 12 cycles. TCRdb re-called the 5' RACE reads with MiXCR, one entry per CDR3 protein. Of fewer than 800,000 distinct CDR3 sequences listed, 49% are singletons. Sample: blood. The receptor source for this set is an older woman in good health.

The J gene is TRBJ1-3, the V gene TRBV14; no definite D call. V was clipped by 1 base and J by 2 bases, with 18 bases between them. Germline loops: CDR1 SGHDN, CDR2 FVKESK. The CDR3 is 18 amino acids. CDR3 nucleotides: TGTGCCAGCAGCCAAGCAGGACTTAGGCCCGTCGCTGGAAACACCATATATTTT. This sequence encodes CASSQAGLRPVAGNTIYF.

Here the CDR3 DNA reads TGTGCCAGCAGCTTACATCAGCGGGGCACAGATACGCAGTATTTT. This gives the protein CASSLHQRGTDTQYF. The V gene is TRBV7-2, the J gene TRBJ2-3, with D perhaps matching TRBD2 (6 bases). V lost 2 bases and J lost 1, with 10 bases in between. The CDR3 has 15 amino acids. Per the germline V gene, CDR1 is SGHTA and CDR2 is FQGNSA.

The chain uses TRBV2 and TRBJ2-5; 7 nucleotides line up with TRBD1. Trimming at V came to 7 bases and at J to 11 bases, leaving 16 bases not matched to a gene. There are 14 residues in the CDR3. Germline V CDR1 and CDR2: SNHLY, FYNNEI. As DNA, the CDR3 is TGTGCCAGCAAGATAGAGGGGGCGCGAAGAGAGCAGTACTTC. This encodes CASKIEGARREQYF. The full variable domain, completed using reference TRBV2 and TRBJ2-5, is EPEVTQTPSHQVTQMGQEVILRCVPISNHLYFYWYRQILGQKVEFLVSFYNNEISEKSEIFDDQFSVERPDGSNFTLKIRSTKLEDSAMYFCASKIEGARREQYFGPGTRLLVL.

In the case of this clonotype: The junction departs from germline at one end; a sequencing error may be responsible. The chain joins TRBV6-4 to TRBJ2-5, with 7 bases aligning to TRBD2. The CDR3 length is 13 residues. Germline CDR1 is MRHNA and CDR2 is SNTAGT. In DNA, the CDR3 is TGTGCCGGCAGTGAATCGAGGGAGGGGACCCAGTACTTC. It yields the protein CAGSESREGTQYF.

V gene TRBV7-2 combines with J gene TRBJ2-2; D gene unclear. There are 14 residues in the CDR3. Germline V gives CDR1 SGHTA, CDR2 FQGNSA. Trimming took 5 bases from V and 4 from J, leaving 11 bases between them. The DNA for the CDR3 is TGTGCCAGCAGCCGCGACGGAACCACCGGGGAGCTGTTTTTT. Its translation: CASSRDGTTGELFF.

This chain links TRBV5-1 with TRBJ2-5; 9 nucleotides line up with TRBD1. Germline-derived CDR1 and CDR2 are SGHRS and YFSETQ. Trimming at V came to 4 bases and at J to 11 bases, leaving 15 bases not matched to a gene. CDR3 length: 15 amino acids. As DNA, the CDR3 is TGCGCCAGCAGCCCCCGGACAGGGGTATCCAATGAGCAGTACTTC. Its protein product is CASSPRTGVSNEQYF.

The rearrangement joins TRBV2 to TRBJ2-7; D perhaps matches TRBD1 (5 bases). The germline V and J ends were trimmed by 5 bases and 2 bases, with 10 bases remaining between them. Germline V gene sequence: CDR1 SNHLY, CDR2 FYNNEI. The CDR3 contains 13 residues. The CDR3, as DNA: TGTGCCAGCAGTCTACAGGCCCCCTACGAGCAGTACTTC. Translating it yields CASSLQAPYEQYF.

The chain couples TRBV30 to TRBJ2-5, with TRBD1 matching 7 bases. CDR3 length: 13 residues. Germline CDR1 reads GTSNPN; CDR2 reads SVGIG (reference sequence). V lost 5 bases to trimming and J lost 9 bases; unmatched junction nucleotides: 12. The CDR3 sequence is CAWAKQGSGPQYF. For the CDR3, the DNA is TGTGCCTGGGCTAAACAGGGGTCCGGGCCCCAGTACTTC. Based on the CDR3 plus reference TRBV30 and TRBJ2-5, the full variable domain is SQTIHQWPATLVQPVGSPLSLECTVEGTSNPNLYWYRQAAGRGLQLLFYSVGIGQISSEVPQNLSASRPQDRQFILSSKKLLLSDSGFYLCAWAKQGSGPQYFGPGTRLLVL.

This clonotype was counted a few times. The rearrangement links TRBV14 to TRBJ2-7; D ambiguous. There are 12 residues in the CDR3. Looked up from germline, CDR1 is SGHDN and CDR2 is FVKESK. The germline V and J ends were trimmed by 3 bases and 3 bases, with 6 bases remaining between them. CDR3 sequence reads: CASSHSIYEQYF. The CDR3 DNA sequence: TGTGCCAGCAGCCACTCTATCTACGAGCAGTACTTC.

V gene TRBV6-6 combines with J gene TRBJ2-7; D gene unclear. The CDR3 length is 11 residues. CDR1 and CDR2 (germline): MNHNY, SVGAGI (reference sequence). V was pared by 4 bases and J by 6 bases, with 7 bases between. As DNA, the CDR3 is TGTGCCAGCAGTTGGGTAACCGAGCAGTACTTC. This translates into CASSWVTEQYF.

This clonotype was seen a few times. This chain links TRBV27 with TRBJ2-1; 11 nucleotides match TRBD2. The CDR3 totals 17 residues. Germline CDR1 reads MNHEY; CDR2 reads SMNVEV (reference sequence). The J segment lost 3 bases and the V segment lost 3 bases, leaving 7 bases of the junction unmatched. Here the CDR3 DNA reads TGTGCCAGCAGTTTGTATACCGGGACTAGCGGCTACAATGAGCAGTTCTTC. Its protein product is CASSLYTGTSGYNEQFF.

The rearrangement links TRBV29-1 to TRBJ2-5; the D gene could be TRBD1 or TRBD2 (6 bases each). Trimming removed 7 bases at V and 0 bases at J, with 15 bases between. The CDR3 contains 14 residues. Germline CDR1 and CDR2: SQVTM and ANQGSEA. The CDR3 bases are TGCAGCGCTTGGGGGCCGGGAGACCAAGAGACCCAGTACTTC. It is translated as CSAWGPGDQETQYF.

The chain links TRBV20-1 to TRBJ2-3; TRBD2 agrees at 7 bases. V dropped 7 bases and J dropped 4; count of bases not matched to a gene: 8. CDR1 and CDR2 from the germline V gene are DFQATT and SNEGSKA (reference sequence). The CDR3 totals 13 residues. The CDR3 DNA sequence: TGCAGTGAGGTTGCGGCGGGAGCAGATACGCAGTATTTT. This gives the protein CSEVAAGADTQYF.

This clonotype was found a few times. J is TRBJ2-5 and V is TRBV28, with unresolved D. The DNA end favors TRBJ2-7, so the J call may be wrong. CDR1 and CDR2 from the germline V gene are MDHEN and SYDVKM. The CDR3 covers 14 residues. Here the CDR3 DNA reads TGTGCCAGCAGCCTTGCCGTTGGGCCTTACGAGCAGTACTTC. Its translation is CASSLAVGPYEQYF.

V gene TRBV5-1 combines with J gene TRBJ2-3, with TRBD1 identical over 8 bases. V dropped 0 bases and J dropped 4; count of bases not matched to a gene: 7. The CDR3 has 16 residues. Germline CDR1 and CDR2: SGHRS and YFSETQ. The DNA for the CDR3 is TGCGCCAGCAGCTTGGTTACAGGGGGTTTCGCAGATACGCAGTATTTT. This sequence encodes CASSLVTGGFADTQYF.

This clonotype appeared a few times. The genes are TRBV7-2 and TRBJ2-1; no reliable D call. The V gene lost 5 bases and the J gene lost 3 bases, with 8 bases spanning the gap. Looked up from germline, CDR1 is SGHTA and CDR2 is FQGNSA. This CDR3 has 13 amino acids. Here the CDR3 reads CASSPPGYNEQFF. The CDR3 DNA follows: TGTGCCAGCAGCCCTCCTGGCTACAATGAGCAGTTCTTC.

The rearrangement uses TRBV14 and TRBJ2-1, with TRBD2 as a possible D gene (6 bases). CDR1 and CDR2 from the germline V gene are SGHDN and FVKESK. V was cut by 1 base and J by 3 bases, with 13 bases left in between. The CDR3 totals 16 residues. This CDR3 is CASSQVLSGYYNEQFF. The CDR3, as DNA: TGTGCCAGCAGCCAAGTGCTGAGCGGGTACTACAATGAGCAGTTCTTC.

The chain is built from TRBV20-1 and TRBJ1-3, with D possibly being TRBD1 (6 bases). Per the germline V gene, CDR1 is DFQATT and CDR2 is SNEGSKA (reference sequence). V was shortened by 0 bases and J by 1 base, with 13 bases between the two germline ends. The CDR3 runs 16 residues. The chain's CDR3 is CSARDPLQGSGNTIYF. The DNA for the CDR3 is TGCAGTGCTAGAGACCCCTTACAGGGATCTGGAAACACCATATATTTT.